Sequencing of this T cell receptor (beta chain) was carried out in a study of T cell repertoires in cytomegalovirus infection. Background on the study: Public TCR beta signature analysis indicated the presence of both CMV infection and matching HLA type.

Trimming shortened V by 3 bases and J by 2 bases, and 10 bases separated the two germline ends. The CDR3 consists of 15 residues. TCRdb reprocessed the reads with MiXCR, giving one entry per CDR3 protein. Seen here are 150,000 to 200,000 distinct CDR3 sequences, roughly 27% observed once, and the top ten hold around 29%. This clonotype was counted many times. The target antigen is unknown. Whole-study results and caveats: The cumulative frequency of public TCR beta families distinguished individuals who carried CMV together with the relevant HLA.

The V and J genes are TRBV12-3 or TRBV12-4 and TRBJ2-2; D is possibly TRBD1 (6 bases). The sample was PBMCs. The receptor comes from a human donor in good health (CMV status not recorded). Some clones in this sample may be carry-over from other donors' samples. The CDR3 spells CASSLGQPNTGELFF. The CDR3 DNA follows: TGTGCCAGCAGTTTGGGACAACCTAACACCGGGGAGCTGTTTTTT.